This T cell receptor beta chain was sequenced in a study of memory CD4+ T cells and cytomegalovirus serostatus. Study background: This sample comes from healthy Belgian adults, 9 CMV seropositive, approximately 25 seronegative.

The CDR3 is 14 amino acids. Germline V gene lookup returns CDR1 MNHEY and CDR2 SMNVEV (reference sequence). V lost 1 base to trimming and J lost 4 bases, with 10 bases between them. In the authors' methods: Out-of-frame sequences were removed, leaving around 2.2 million distinct TCRbeta sequences. The table came from immunoSEQ multiplex PCR; TCRdb's copy has only in-frame clones and leaves some out. That table supplies the V and J calls and clone size; D and trimming were determined from the DNA. The sample has under 55,000 clones; around 78% are singletons. Single viable CD3+CD4+CD8-CD45RO+ cells were sorted as the memory CD4+ T cells. Total CD4+ T cells were enriched by CD4 positive selection.

Sequences were obtained from memory CD4+ T cells from blood. The chain recombines TRBV27 with TRBJ2-5; possible D gene TRBD2, 7 bases. This receptor was obtained from an adult in good health and CMV-seronegative. The CDR3 loop is CASSLYGGRETQYF. Written as DNA, the CDR3 is TGTGCCAGCAGTTTATACGGGGGGCGAGAGACCCAGTACTTC.